This entry lists 13 T cell receptor beta chains sequenced from one sample in a study of T cells in Graves' hyperthyroidism and ophthalmopathy. Amplification yielded TCR beta CDR3 regions, with RNA transcripts as the source. The HTBI set primed first-round TCR CDR3 RT-PCR. TCRdb processed the multiplex PCR reads anew with MiXCR; each CDR3 protein has one entry. The data contain nearly 750,000 distinct CDR3 sequences, around 40% of them singletons. Sequencing input: blood. The source of these receptors is a woman in her 40s with Graves' hyperthyroidism.

This clonotype was counted ten times or more. This rearrangement joins TRBV2 to TRBJ2-7; 12 bases map to TRBD1. This CDR3 is 18 amino acids long. J gave up 7 bases and V 6 bases, and 19 bases lay outside the gene matches. Germline V lookup: CDR1 SNHLY, CDR2 FYNNEI. CDR3 coding DNA: TGTGCCAGCAGACCACCGTCGGTAGGGACAGGGGGCTCTTATGAGCAGTACTTC. This encodes CASRPPSVGTGGSYEQYF.

V is TRBV6-2 or TRBV6-3 and J is TRBJ1-1, with TRBD1 matching 7 bases. Germline-derived CDR1 and CDR2 are MNHEY and SVGEGT. The CDR3 runs to 15 residues. Trimming cost V 5 bases and J 6 bases; bases outside gene matches: 12. The CDR3 bases are TGTGCCAGCAGTCACGCACAGGGGACGAATGCTGAAGCTTTCTTT. Its translation is CASSHAQGTNAEAFF.

This clonotype has just one count. The V gene is TRBV6-1, the J gene TRBJ2-2; D remains ambiguous. The CDR3 runs 13 residues. The germline V gene encodes CDR1 MNHNS and CDR2 SASEGT. The ends were cut back, 8 bases at V and 6 bases at J, with 13 bases in the middle. The CDR3 protein is CASGRPGAGELFF. The CDR3 bases are TGTGCCAGCGGGCGGCCTGGGGCCGGGGAGCTGTTTTTT.

The rearrangement links TRBV6-5 to TRBJ1-1; D possibly corresponds to TRBD1 (5 bases). V was clipped by 4 bases and J by 1 base, with 13 bases between them. In germline, CDR1 is MNHEY, CDR2 SVGAGI. This CDR3 contains 15 residues. The CDR3 DNA sequence: TGTGCCAGCAGTTCCCTTGGGGCGAAGAACACTGAAGCTTTCTTT. It encodes CASSSLGAKNTEAFF.

The V gene is TRBV10-2, the J gene TRBJ1-4; no firm D call. The CDR3 loop spans 16 amino acids. V was cut by 0 bases and J by 8 bases, with 16 bases left in between. Germline V CDR1 and CDR2: WSHSY, SAAADI. CDR3 sequence reads: CASSESTGGFEEKLFF. As DNA, the CDR3 is TGCGCCAGCAGTGAGTCAACGGGAGGTTTTGAGGAAAAACTGTTTTTT.

The chain joins TRBV4-1 to TRBJ1-2; D uncertain. CDR3 length equals 16 residues. V was clipped by 0 bases and J by 2 bases, with 13 bases between them. The germline CDR1 and CDR2 sequences are MGHRA and YSYEKL. The CDR3 spells CASSQDWETGNYGYTF. CDR3 coding DNA: TGCGCCAGCAGCCAAGATTGGGAGACGGGAAACTATGGCTACACCTTC.

This clonotype was counted a few times. J is TRBJ2-3 and V is TRBV10-2; D may be TRBD2 (7 bases). V was pared by 2 bases and J by 6 bases, with 18 bases between. This CDR3 comprises 16 residues. From germline, CDR1 is WSHSY and CDR2 SAAADI. CDR3 protein: CASSEPNGGGGDTQYF. The DNA of the CDR3 is TGCGCCAGCAGTGAGCCGAACGGGGGAGGGGGGGATACGCAGTATTTT.

The rearrangement joins TRBV11-2 to TRBJ2-2, with D maybe TRBD2 (6 bases). Deletions cut 1 base from V and 4 bases from J, with 19 bases between. The CDR3 has 18 residues. CDR1 SGHAT and CDR2 FQNNGV come from the germline V gene. The CDR3 bases are TGTGCCAGCAGCTTAGGTTTCTTTTTCGGGAGCGGCACCGGGGAGCTGTTTTTT. Protein: CASSLGFFFGSGTGELFF. Supplemented by reference TRBV11-2 and TRBJ2-2, the full variable domain reads EAGVAQSPRYKIIEKRQSVAFWCNPISGHATLYWYQQILGQGPKLLIQFQNNGVVDDSQLPKDRFSAERLKGVDSTLKIQPAKLEDSAVYLCASSLGFFFGSGTGELFFGEGSRLTVL.

The chain recombines TRBV2 with TRBJ2-6, with D uncertain. The CDR3 is 16 amino acids. The V gene's germline CDR1 is SNHLY and CDR2 FYNNEI. V lost 6 bases to trimming and J lost 0 bases, with 12 bases between them. Here the CDR3 DNA reads TGTGCCAGCAGGGCCGACGGCCTCTCTGGGGCCAACGTCCTGACTTTC. Encoded protein: CASRADGLSGANVLTF. Combining the CDR3 with reference TRBV2 and TRBJ2-6 gives the whole variable domain EPEVTQTPSHQVTQMGQEVILRCVPISNHLYFYWYRQILGQKVEFLVSFYNNEISEKSEIFDDQFSVERPDGSNFTLKIRSTKLEDSAMYFCASRADGLSGANVLTFGAGSRLTVL.

This clonotype was observed at least ten times. The gene calls are TRBV9 and TRBJ1-6; 10 nucleotides agree with TRBD1. Looked up from germline, CDR1 is SGDLS and CDR2 is YYNGEE. The junction had 7 bases not matched to a gene; V was cut back by 0 bases and J by 7 bases. The CDR3 sequence is 17 residues long. This CDR3 is CASSVGGTGVLNSPLHF. CDR3 DNA: TGTGCCAGCAGCGTAGGGGGGACAGGGGTATTGAATTCACCCCTCCACTTT. The entire variable domain, with the rest obtained from reference TRBV9 and TRBJ1-6, is as follows: DSGVTQTPKHLITATGQRVTLRCSPRSGDLSVYWYQQSLDQGLQFLIQYYNGEERAKGNILERFSAQQFPDLHSELNLSSLELGDSALYFCASSVGGTGVLNSPLHFGNGTRLTVT.

This clonotype was detected ten times or more. This rearrangement joins TRBV6-5 to TRBJ2-5; D might be TRBD1 or TRBD2, each matching 5 bases. Trimming removed 2 bases from V and 1 base from J, with 8 bases in between. Germline V gives CDR1 MNHEY, CDR2 SVGAGI. The CDR3 length is 14 residues. CDR3 amino acids: CASSYGGGQETQYF. CDR3 sequence (DNA): TGTGCCAGCAGTTACGGTGGGGGCCAAGAGACCCAGTACTTC.

This clonotype was recorded a few times. The chain has TRBV29-1 and TRBJ1-1, with D possibly being TRBD1 (6 bases). In germline, CDR1 is SQVTM, CDR2 ANQGSEA. V gave up 7 bases and J gave up 2 bases, with 11 bases separating them. The length of the CDR3 is 12 residues. CDR3 bases: TGCAGCGGCCGGACAGTCAACACTGAAGCTTTCTTT. This codes for CSGRTVNTEAFF.

This clonotype was counted at least ten times. The V and J genes are TRBV12-3 or TRBV12-4 and TRBJ1-2, with 7 bases that match TRBD1. The CDR3 covers 13 residues. With V trimmed by 5 bases and J by 7 bases, 7 bases remained unmatched. In DNA form, the CDR3 reads TGTGCCAGCAGTCTCGACAGGGTTAGTGGCTACACCTTC. Its protein product is CASSLDRVSGYTF.